What follows are 12 T cell receptor beta chains derived from one specimen sequenced in a study of blood T cell repertoires in COVID-19. Generated by immunoSEQ multiplex PCR, the TCRdb table keeps only in-frame clones and is missing some. The sample comprises 20,000 to 30,000 clones, more than 80% of which are singletons, and roughly 2.7% rests with the top ten. Sequenced sample: peripheral blood. These TCRs come from a woman in her sixties or seventies with COVID-19, enrolled during active disease.

The rearrangement joins TRBV5-6 to TRBJ2-3; unclear D gene. Per germline, CDR1 SGHDT and CDR2 YYEEEE. The CDR3 has 16 amino acids. V was clipped by 1 base and J by 0 bases, with 12 bases between them. The CDR3 DNA reads TGTGCCAGCAGCTTGTTGTCTTTATCTAGCACAGATACGCAGTATTTT. It is translated as CASSLLSLSSTDTQYF. Full variable domain (remainder filled in from reference TRBV5-6 and TRBJ2-3): DAGVTQSPTHLIKTRGQQVTLRCSPKSGHDTVSWYQQALGQGPQFIFQYYEEEERQRGNFPDRFSGHQFPNYSSELNVNALLLGDSALYLCASSLLSLSSTDTQYFGPGTRLTVL.

This sequence joins TRBV11-3 and TRBJ2-2, with a possible D match to TRBD1 (5 bases). Germline values: CDR1 SGHNT, CDR2 YENEEA. Trimming left V 0 bases short and J 1 base short, with 6 bases between. This CDR3 comprises 15 residues. The CDR3 DNA follows: TGTGCCAGCAGCTTAGACAGGGTGAACACCGGGGAGCTGTTTTTT. It specifies CASSLDRVNTGELFF.

The chain is built from TRBV25-1 and TRBJ1-3, with D perhaps matching TRBD1 (5 bases). Germline CDR1 MGHDK, CDR2 SYGVNS. The CDR3 extends over 17 amino acids. Trimming stripped 0 bases from V and 3 bases from J, with 15 bases between. The CDR3 sequence: CASSEYLAGNGGNTIYF. The DNA of the CDR3 is TGTGCCAGCAGTGAATATCTGGCAGGGAATGGTGGAAACACCATATATTTT. Looking up the rest from reference TRBV25-1 and TRBJ1-3 gives the full variable domain: EADIYQTPRYLVIGTGKKITLECSQTMGHDKMYWYQQDPGMELHLIHYSYGVNSTEKGDLSSESTVSRIRTEHFPLTLESARPSHTSQYLCASSEYLAGNGGNTIYFGEGSWLTVV.

V and J are TRBV6-5 and TRBJ2-5, with a tentative D call TRBD1 (6 bases). V was clipped by 5 bases and J by 5 bases, with 15 bases between them. The germline V gene encodes CDR1 MNHEY and CDR2 SVGAGI. CDR3 size: 14 residues. CDR3 nucleotide sequence: TGTGCCAGCAGTCCCACACAGGGAGTGGAGACCCAGTACTTC. This codes for CASSPTQGVETQYF.

The CDR3 reads CASSHRSGAEAFF. CDR3 in DNA: TGTGCCAGTAGCCATAGATCCGGGGCTGAAGCTTTCTTT. The chain has TRBV19 and TRBJ1-1, with D unresolved. Germline assignment: CDR1 LNHDA and CDR2 SQIVND (reference sequence). V shed 6 bases and J shed 6 bases, with 14 bases lying between them. This CDR3 region has 13 residues.

This chain joins TRBV7-2 and TRBJ2-6; D gene unclear. V lost 3 bases, J lost 4 bases, and 13 bases lay in between. This CDR3 has 16 amino acids. The germline CDR1 and CDR2 sequences are SGHTA and FQGNSA. CDR3 sequence: CASSFGISAGANVLTF. As DNA, the CDR3 is TGTGCCAGCAGCTTTGGCATCTCTGCAGGGGCCAACGTCCTGACTTTC.

The chain joins TRBV27 to TRBJ2-7; weak D call: TRBD1 (5 bases). In germline, CDR1 is MNHEY, CDR2 SMNVEV (reference sequence). V lost 0 bases and J 3 bases, leaving 6 bases between the germline ends. The CDR3 spans 13 residues. The CDR3 nucleotides are TGTGCCAGCAGTTTATCGCAGGGCTACGAGCAGTACTTC. Amino acid sequence: CASSLSQGYEQYF.

The rearrangement uses TRBV2 and TRBJ2-1, with TRBD2 identical over 14 bases. This CDR3 is 16 amino acids long. The junction had 10 bases not matched to a gene; V was cut back by 6 bases and J by 9 bases. The germline CDR1 and CDR2 sequences are SNHLY and FYNNEI. Written as DNA, the CDR3 is TGTGCCAGCAGGGGGACTAGCGGGAGTCCGGAGAGTGAGCAGTTCTTC. Translating it yields CASRGTSGSPESEQFF.

There are a few counts of this clone. The V and J genes are TRBV20-1 and TRBJ1-1; no firm D call. There are 11 residues in the CDR3. The germline gives CDR1 DFQATT, CDR2 SNEGSKA (reference sequence). V was shortened by 7 bases and J by 0 bases, with 6 bases between the two germline ends. The CDR3 spells CSVNMNTEAFF. The CDR3 DNA follows: TGCAGTGTAAACATGAACACTGAAGCTTTCTTT.

This chain connects TRBV5-6 to TRBJ1-2; maybe TRBD1 (5 bases). The CDR3 covers 15 residues. V was trimmed by 1 base and J by 7 bases, leaving 17 bases between them. Germline V CDR1 and CDR2: SGHDT, YYEEEE. CDR3 protein: CASSLSRSRVSGYTF. The DNA of the CDR3 is TGTGCCAGCAGCTTGTCGCGGAGCAGGGTCTCTGGCTACACCTTC.

This chain joins TRBV7-8 and TRBJ2-1, with 11 bases aligning to TRBD1. The CDR3 has 16 amino acids. V was pared by 1 base and J by 7 bases, with 6 bases of the junction left unmatched. Germline CDR1 SGHVS, CDR2 FQNEAQ. CDR3 coding DNA: TGTGCCAGCAGCTTAGGGTGGGGGACAGGGGGAAATGAGCAGTTCTTC. Amino acid sequence: CASSLGWGTGGNEQFF. Variable domain in full (rest from reference TRBV7-8 and TRBJ2-1): GAGVSQSPRYKVAKRGQDVALRCDPISGHVSLFWYQQALGQGPEFLTYFQNEAQLDKSGLPSDRFFAERPEGSVSTLKIQRTQQEDSAVYLCASSLGWGTGGNEQFFGPGTRLTVL.

The chain has TRBV19 and TRBJ1-1; perhaps TRBD1 as D (6 bases). Germline values: CDR1 LNHDA, CDR2 SQIVND (reference sequence). V was trimmed by 3 bases and J by 5 bases, leaving 13 bases between them. This CDR3 spans 14 amino acids. CDR3 residues: CASSILVGATEAFF. In DNA form, the CDR3 reads TGTGCCAGTAGTATCCTAGTGGGGGCAACTGAAGCTTTCTTT. Variable domain in full (rest from reference TRBV19 and TRBJ1-1): DGGITQSPKYLFRKEGQNVTLSCEQNLNHDAMYWYRQDPGQGLRLIYYSQIVNDFQKGDIAEGYSVSREKKESFPLTVTSAQKNPTAFYLCASSILVGATEAFFGQGTRLTVV.